The clone carrying this T cell receptor (beta chain) has just a few counts. The antigen is undetermined. TCRdb analysed the 5' RACE reads with MiXCR anew, one entry per CDR3 protein. The profile shows about 560,000 distinct CDR3 sequences, approximately 15% of them singletons. This sample was taken from a study of T-cell memory formation after mild COVID-19. Study-level information: In these data, TCR clusters were largely donor specific.

Germline CDR1 reads SEHNR; CDR2 reads FQNEAQ (reference sequence). The CDR3 is 14 amino acids. V dropped 8 bases and J dropped 10; count of bases not matched to a gene: 12. Overall study results and limits: Contracting clones, day 15 to 85, had balanced CD4/CD8, and later expanders favored CD4+. Some clones that responded were present in memory (sampled pre-infection), which suggests cross-reactive memory joined. Contracting clones localized mainly to CM and EM when CD4+ and mainly to EMRA when CD8+.

This chain joins TRBV7-9 and TRBJ2-2; 8 nucleotides match TRBD1. The origin of this receptor is an adult woman who had mild COVID-19 (a few samples of this study predate the infection). Cell type and time point are not known. The sequenced material came from PBMCs or a T cell subset sorted from them (not recorded which). DNA for the CDR3: TGTGCCAGCCAGATTGGGGCAGGGGGCGTGGAGCTGTTTTTT. Translating gives CASQIGAGGVELFF.